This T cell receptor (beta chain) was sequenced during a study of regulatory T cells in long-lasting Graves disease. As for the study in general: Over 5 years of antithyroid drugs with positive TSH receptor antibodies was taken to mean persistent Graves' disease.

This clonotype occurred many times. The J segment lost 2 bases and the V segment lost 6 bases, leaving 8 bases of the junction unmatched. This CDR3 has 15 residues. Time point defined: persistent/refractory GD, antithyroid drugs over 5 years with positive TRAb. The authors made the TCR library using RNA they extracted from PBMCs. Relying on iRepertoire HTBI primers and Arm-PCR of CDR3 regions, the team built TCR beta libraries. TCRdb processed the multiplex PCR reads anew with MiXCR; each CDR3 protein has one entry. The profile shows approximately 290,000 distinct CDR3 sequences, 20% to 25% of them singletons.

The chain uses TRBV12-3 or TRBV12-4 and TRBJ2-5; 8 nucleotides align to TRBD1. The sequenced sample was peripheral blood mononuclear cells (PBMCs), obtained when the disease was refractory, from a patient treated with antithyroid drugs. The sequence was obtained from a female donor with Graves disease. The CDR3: CASSWTGSLQETQYF. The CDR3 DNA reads TGTGCCAGCAGCTGGACAGGGTCCCTACAAGAGACCCAGTACTTC.